The entry below describes one T cell receptor (beta chain). What it binds is unknown. The sample belongs to a study of vaccination effects on CD4 cells after COVID-19. Whole-study context: The vaccine given was either BNT162b2 or mRNA-1273, in two doses.

In the ViraFEST assay, antigen-specific CD4+ clonotypes were identified by expansion after peptide-pool stimulation. After less than twelve days in culture, the CD4+ T cells were isolated. In the vaccine recipients, nucleocapsid antibodies were negative and there was no prior SARS-CoV-2 infection. Every well got a few million PBMC, which were grown with around 10 IU/ml IL-2 and 9 to 10 ug/ml peptides. Germline CDR1 MNHNS, CDR2 SASEGT. V gave up 3 bases and J gave up 2 bases, with 10 bases separating them. CDR3 length: 14 amino acids. Here immunoSEQ multiplex PCR was the method, and the copy in TCRdb shows in-frame clones only, minus some. Among around 55,000 clones listed, more than 60% were seen once. Study-wide results and caveats: Convalescent patients were scarce, and early post-infection timepoints were absent. Clones from infection and from vaccination both contracted markedly late after vaccination.

V gene TRBV6-1 combines with J gene TRBJ1-1; D remains unclear. This sequence originates from a human donor who received a COVID-19 vaccine. The material sequenced was CD4+ T cells from PBMCs cultured with SARS-CoV-2 spike peptides, taken before COVID-19 vaccination. This CDR3 is CASSEAKGNTEAFF. The CDR3 DNA reads as TGTGCCAGCAGTGAGGCAAAGGGAAACACTGAAGCTTTCTTT.